These 14 T cell receptor beta chains originate from one sample sequenced in a study of blood T cell repertoires in COVID-19. Measured with immunoSEQ multiplex PCR; TCRdb has only the in-frame clones, and not every one. The sample contains tens of thousands of clones, about 84% of which appear only once. The source material was peripheral blood. Every receptor here comes from a man in his fifties or sixties with COVID-19, enrolled during active disease.

The chain has TRBV5-6 and TRBJ2-2, with TRBD1 matching 8 bases. Germline V gives CDR1 SGHDT, CDR2 YYEEEE. CDR3 length equals 17 residues. V gave up 3 bases and J gave up 5 bases; unmatched junction bases: 12. CDR3 coding DNA: TGTGCCAGCAGCTCGGCCCCAGGGGGCGGGTTGACCGGGGAGCTGTTTTTT. Its protein product is CASSSAPGGGLTGELFF.

The CDR3 loop reads CASSQDWLSSGANVLTF. The CDR3, as DNA: TGTGCCAGCAGCCAAGATTGGTTGAGCTCTGGGGCCAACGTCCTGACTTTC. The V and J genes are TRBV3-1 (or the pseudogene TRBV3-2) and TRBJ2-6; D is undetermined. Germline V CDR1 and CDR2: LGHDT, YNNKEL (reference sequence). V lost 0 bases to trimming and J lost 0 bases, with 9 bases between them. This CDR3 is 17 amino acids long.

This chain uses TRBV4-3 with TRBJ2-2, with unresolved D. Deletions cut 0 bases from V and 1 base from J, with 6 bases between. CDR1 LGHNA and CDR2 YSLEER come from the germline V gene. This CDR3 contains 15 residues. The CDR3: CASSQDPGNTGELFF. In DNA, the CDR3 is TGCGCCAGCAGCCAAGATCCCGGGAACACCGGGGAGCTGTTTTTT.

The chain joins TRBV7-9 to TRBJ1-1; 10 bases match TRBD1. This CDR3 spans 14 amino acids. Germline values: CDR1 SEHNR, CDR2 FQNEAQ (reference sequence). J gave up 11 bases and V 5 bases, and 11 bases lay outside the gene matches. In DNA, the CDR3 is TGTGCCAGCAGCACCGGGACAGGGGACTGGGGGGCTTTCTTT. Translation: CASSTGTGDWGAFF.

This clone is a singleton in its sample. This chain uses TRBV11-2 with TRBJ2-5; TRBD1 agrees at 12 bases. Trimming took 8 bases from V and 5 from J; bases not matched to a gene: 3. Germline CDR1 and CDR2: SGHAT and FQNNGV. The CDR3 runs to 13 residues. CDR3 in DNA: TGTGCCAGCGGGACAGGGGGCGGTGAGACCCAGTACTTC. Translating it yields CASGTGGGETQYF.

The chain is built from TRBV7-2 and TRBJ1-5; 10 positions agree with TRBD1. This CDR3 contains 17 residues. Germline trimming cut 4 bases from V and 4 bases from J; bases unmatched to any gene: 10. The V gene's germline CDR1 is SGHTA and CDR2 FQGNSA. The CDR3: CASSSDRGTIGNQPQHF. CDR3 in DNA: TGTGCCAGCAGCTCGGACAGGGGGACGATCGGGAATCAGCCCCAGCATTTT.

J is TRBJ2-7 and V is TRBV6-5; 10 bases are a match to TRBD1. CDR3 length equals 16 residues. With V trimmed by 2 bases and J by 2 bases, 6 bases remained unmatched. In germline, CDR1 is MNHEY, CDR2 SVGAGI. The CDR3 here is CASSYETGGGPYEQYF. In DNA form, the CDR3 reads TGTGCCAGCAGTTACGAGACAGGGGGCGGCCCCTACGAGCAGTACTTC.

This chain joins TRBV10-3 and TRBJ2-1, with D possibly being TRBD2 (6 bases). Trimming stripped 10 bases from V and 4 bases from J, with 17 bases between. The germline V gene encodes CDR1 ENHRY and CDR2 SYGVKD. CDR3 size: 14 residues. CDR3 DNA: TGTGCCACCGCGCTAGCGATGGGTTACAATGAGCAGTTCTTC. Translating it yields CATALAMGYNEQFF.

This chain links TRBV6-5 with TRBJ2-7; the D gene is possibly TRBD2 (6 bases). CDR3 length: 12 residues. In germline, CDR1 is MNHEY, CDR2 SVGAGI. Trimming shortened V by 2 bases and J by 6 bases, and 8 bases separated the two germline ends. CDR3 residues: CASSYDGGEQYF. The CDR3 bases are TGTGCCAGCAGTTACGACGGGGGCGAGCAGTACTTC.

This chain connects TRBV5-4 to TRBJ1-2; no firm D call. Per the germline V gene, CDR1 is SGHNT and CDR2 is YYREEE (reference sequence). The CDR3 contains 13 residues. The V and J ends lost 0 bases and 4 bases respectively, with 7 bases between them. DNA for the CDR3: TGTGCCAGCAGCTTGGACAGATCCTATGGCTACACCTTC. It encodes CASSLDRSYGYTF.

A single count supports this clone. The chain carries TRBV10-2 and TRBJ1-6; no definite D call. Germline V gene lookup returns CDR1 WSHSY and CDR2 SAAADI. Trimming removed 5 bases at V and 4 bases at J, with 9 bases between. This CDR3 region has 14 residues. The DNA of the CDR3 is TGCGCCAGCAGTTCGACTGTATATAATTCACCCCTCCACTTT. This encodes CASSSTVYNSPLHF.

This rearrangement joins TRBV5-1 to TRBJ1-2; the match to TRBD1 covers 8 bases. Germline V gene lookup returns CDR1 SGHRS and CDR2 YFSETQ. J lost 5 bases, V lost 4 bases, and 10 bases had no gene match. The CDR3 runs 15 residues. The CDR3, as DNA: TGCGCCAGCAGCATTCGGCAGGGGGCAAATTATGGCTACACCTTC. Residues: CASSIRQGANYGYTF.

By share of the sample, this clone is medium-sized. This chain links TRBV6-6 with TRBJ1-1, with D perhaps matching TRBD1 (5 bases). Trimming pared 1 base from V and 1 base from J, leaving 10 bases between. The CDR3 spans 15 residues. Germline V gives CDR1 MNHNY, CDR2 SVGAGI (reference sequence). In DNA form, the CDR3 reads TGTGCCAGCAGTTACTACGCGGGGCGGAACACTGAAGCTTTCTTT. Amino acid sequence: CASSYYAGRNTEAFF.

The chain employs TRBV3-1 (or the pseudogene TRBV3-2) and TRBJ2-1, with 7 nucleotides matching TRBD2. Germline CDR1 reads LGHDT; CDR2 reads YNNKEL (reference sequence). V was pared by 0 bases and J by 10 bases, with 9 bases of the junction left unmatched. The CDR3 totals 15 residues. CDR3 protein: CASSQDLGGRVEQFF. The CDR3 DNA sequence: TGTGCCAGCAGCCAAGACTTGGGGGGGAGGGTGGAGCAGTTCTTC.